The clone carrying this T cell receptor beta chain was seen at least ten times. Antigen specificity is unknown. The data are from a study of T cell repertoires in cytomegalovirus infection. About the research overall: Based on public TCR beta signatures, there were indications of CMV infection and of a matching HLA type.

Using its own MiXCR run on the reads, TCRdb lists one record per CDR3 protein. The data contain 500,000 to 600,000 distinct CDR3 sequences, 16% of them singletons. Regarding the study as a whole: Of the TCR beta families, the public ones yielded a cumulative frequency that identified carriers of CMV plus the relevant HLA. What dominated the ex vivo response were HLA-C-restricted CMV-specific TCR beta clonotypes.

The sequencing input was CD8+ T cells from PBMCs. The TCR originated in a human donor in good health (CMV status not recorded). Some clones in this sample may be carry-over from other donors' samples.

The CDR3 DNA reads as TGTGCCAGCAGGACTAGCGGGGCAAACAATGAGCAGTTCTTC. Translating gives CASRTSGANNEQFF. The chain carries TRBV27 and TRBJ2-1, with 11 bases that match TRBD2. This CDR3 has 14 amino acids. V lost 6 bases to trimming and J lost 5 bases; unmatched junction nucleotides: 3. Germline values: CDR1 MNHEY, CDR2 SMNVEV (reference sequence).